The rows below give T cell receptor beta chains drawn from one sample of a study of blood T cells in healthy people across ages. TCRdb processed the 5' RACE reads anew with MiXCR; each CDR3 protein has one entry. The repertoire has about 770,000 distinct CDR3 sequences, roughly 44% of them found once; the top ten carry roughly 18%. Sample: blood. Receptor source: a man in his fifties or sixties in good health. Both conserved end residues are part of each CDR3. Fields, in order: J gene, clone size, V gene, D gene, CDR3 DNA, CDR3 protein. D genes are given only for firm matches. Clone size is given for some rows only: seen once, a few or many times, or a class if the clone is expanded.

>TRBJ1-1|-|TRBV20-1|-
TGCAGTGCCACCACAGGGAGTTACGTAGGAGCTTTCTTT
CSATTGSYVGAFF
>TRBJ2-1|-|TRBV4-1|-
TGCGCCAGCAGTCGTGAGGGGCACAATGAGCAGTTCTTC
CASSREGHNEQFF
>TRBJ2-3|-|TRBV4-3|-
TGCGCCAGCAGCCAAGAAACCAGGCCAGATACGCAGTATTTT
CASSQETRPDTQYF
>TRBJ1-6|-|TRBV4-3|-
TGCGCCAGCAGCCAGAAACCGGACCGCGGTTTCCACCTCCACTTT
CASSQKPDRGFHLHF
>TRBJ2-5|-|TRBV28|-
TGTGCCAGTGCATCCGGGGCCGGGGAGCAGTACTTC
CASASGAGEQYF
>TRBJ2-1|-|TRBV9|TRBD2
TGTGCCAGCAGCGTAGCGGGGCGGGGGGTCTACAATGAGCAGTTCTTC
CASSVAGRGVYNEQFF
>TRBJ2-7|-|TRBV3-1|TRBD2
TGTGCCAGCAGTCCCGTCGGACTAGCGGGGGGATACGAGCAGTACTTC
CASSPVGLAGGYEQYF
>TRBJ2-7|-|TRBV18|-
TGTGCCAGCTCACCTGGGGGCAATGAGTACGAGCAGTACTTC
CASSPGGNEYEQYF
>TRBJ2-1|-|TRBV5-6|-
TGTGCCAGCAGTTTTGGACAGTCCGGGGAGCAGTTCTTC
CASSFGQSGEQFF
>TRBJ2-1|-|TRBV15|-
TGTGCCACCAGCAGAGACAGAACCCCGCAGTTCTTC
CATSRDRTPQFF
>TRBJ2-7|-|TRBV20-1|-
TGCAGTGCTGGACCCTCTGGGGGTTCATCCTACGAGCAGTACTTC
CSAGPSGGSSYEQYF
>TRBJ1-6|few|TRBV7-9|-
TGTGCCAGCAGCTTAGATGTAGGCTCCTATAATTCACCCCTCCACTTT
CASSLDVGSYNSPLHF
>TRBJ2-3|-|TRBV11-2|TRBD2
TGTGCCAGCAGCAAGAGGACTAGCGGGGACACAGATACGCAGTATTTT
CASSKRTSGDTDTQYF
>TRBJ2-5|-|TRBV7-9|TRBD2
TGTGCCAGCACCCGGGGTAGCGGGGGTTTAGGGGAGACCCAGTACTTC
CASTRGSGGLGETQYF
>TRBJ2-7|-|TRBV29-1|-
TGCAGCGTTGTCCTGGGGATAAGGAATGAGCAGTACTTC
CSVVLGIRNEQYF
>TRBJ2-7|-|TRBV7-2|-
TGTGCCATCCAAGGGCTTATGGGCTACGAGCAGTACTTC
CAIQGLMGYEQYF
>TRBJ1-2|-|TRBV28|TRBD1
TGTGCCAGCAGCGCAGCGGACAGGGACTATGGCTACACCTTC
CASSAADRDYGYTF
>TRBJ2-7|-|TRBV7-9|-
TGTGCCAGCAGCAACACCGGGGGGCGCACCTACGAGCAGTACTTC
CASSNTGGRTYEQYF
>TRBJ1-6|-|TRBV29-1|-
TGCAGCGTTGGAGTCGGGGATGGATCACCCCTCCACTTT
CSVGVGDGSPLHF
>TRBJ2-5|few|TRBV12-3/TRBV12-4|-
TGTGCCAGCGCCGCGCCCTTGGAGACCCAGTACTTC
CASAAPLETQYF
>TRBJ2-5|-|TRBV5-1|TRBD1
TGCGCCAGCAGCTTAACACCCGGGACAGGGGGAATCAGGGAGACCCAGTACTTC
CASSLTPGTGGIRETQYF
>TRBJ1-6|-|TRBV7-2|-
TGTGCCAGCCATCCGGGGTGGAGCTCCTATAATTCACCCCTCCACTTT
CASHPGWSSYNSPLHF
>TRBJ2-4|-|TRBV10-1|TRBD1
TGCGCCAGCAGTTCTCCAATGACCGGGACAGGGGGGAGGATCGCCAAAAACATTCAGTACTTC
CASSSPMTGTGGRIAKNIQYF
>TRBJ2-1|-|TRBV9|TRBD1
TGTGCCAGCAGCACCAGAGGAGGGACAGGGTCCAATGAGCAGTTCTTC
CASSTRGGTGSNEQFF
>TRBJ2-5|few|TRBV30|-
TGTGCCTGGAGTGTACTTGGGCAGGGTCTGGAGACCCAGTACTTC
CAWSVLGQGLETQYF
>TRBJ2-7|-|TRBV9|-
TGTGCCAGCAGCGCCGGGACAAGGGTTTTAAAATACGAGCAGTACTTC
CASSAGTRVLKYEQYF
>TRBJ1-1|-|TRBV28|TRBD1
TGTGCCAGCCAGGGGGGCCAACCGAACACTGAAGCTTTCTTT
CASQGGQPNTEAFF
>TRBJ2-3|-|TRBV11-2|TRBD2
TGTGCCAGCAGCCAGGGACTAGCGGGGGGCCCCGGAGGAGATACGCAGTATTTT
CASSQGLAGGPGGDTQYF
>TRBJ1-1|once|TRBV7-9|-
TGTGCCAGCAGCGCCGAGAACACTGAAGCTTTCTTT
CASSAENTEAFF
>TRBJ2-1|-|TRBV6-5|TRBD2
TGTGCCACCGGGACTAGCACCTACAATGAGCAGTTCTTC
CATGTSTYNEQFF
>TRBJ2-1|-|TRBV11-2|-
TGTGCCAGCAGCTTAGCCCTGAACAATGAGCAGTTCTTC
CASSLALNNEQFF
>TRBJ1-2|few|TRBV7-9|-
TGTGCCAGCAGCGCCCAGGAGAACTATGGCTACACCTTC
CASSAQENYGYTF
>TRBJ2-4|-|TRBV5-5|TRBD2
TGTGCCAGCAGGCCTCCGGGGACTACCTACTACGAACAGTACTTC
CASRPPGTTYYEQYF
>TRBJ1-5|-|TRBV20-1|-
TGCAGTGCCCGACCCCTTGGGGGGGCTCTTGGCAATCAGCCCCAGCATTTT
CSARPLGGALGNQPQHF
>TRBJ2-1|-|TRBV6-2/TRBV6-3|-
TGTGCCAGCAGAGATCCCGGGACGGGAAACAATGAGCAGTTCTTC
CASRDPGTGNNEQFF
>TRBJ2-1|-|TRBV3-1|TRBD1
TGTGCCAGCAGCCGCGGGGACAGGGGTAATGAGCAGTTCTTC
CASSRGDRGNEQFF
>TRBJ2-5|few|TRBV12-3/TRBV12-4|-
TGTGCCAGCAGCGGCGGTTTCTTGGGTGCCGTTCCGTGGCAAGAGACCCAGTACTTC
CASSGGFLGAVPWQETQYF
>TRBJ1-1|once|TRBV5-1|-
TGCGCCAGCAGCTTAATTCGTGATCCGACCACTGAAGCTTTCTTT
CASSLIRDPTTEAFF
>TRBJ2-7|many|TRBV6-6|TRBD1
TGTGCCAGCAGTTACAAGGGACAGGGCTACGAGCAGTACTTC
CASSYKGQGYEQYF
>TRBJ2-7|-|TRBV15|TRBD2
TGTGCCACCAGCAAGGAGGGACTAGCGGGGGGGTCCTACGAGCAGTACTTC
CATSKEGLAGGSYEQYF
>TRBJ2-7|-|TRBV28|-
TGTGCCAGCAGTTTAGTCCCCCTCGGACGGACGAAGGATGAGCAGTACTTC
CASSLVPLGRTKDEQYF
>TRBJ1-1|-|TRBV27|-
TGTGCCAGCAGTTCAACAGGGTCGTCGGACACTGAAGCTTTCTTT
CASSSTGSSDTEAFF
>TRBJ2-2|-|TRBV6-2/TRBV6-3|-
TGTGCCAGCAGTTACAGGTGGGACACGGTGAACACCGGGGAGCTGTTTTTT
CASSYRWDTVNTGELFF
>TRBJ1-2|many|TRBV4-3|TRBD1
TGCGCCAGCAGACAAGGGGACAGGGGGTCAAGTTATGGCTACACCTTC
CASRQGDRGSSYGYTF
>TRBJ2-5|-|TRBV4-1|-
TGCGCCAGCAGCCTCAGAGGGTCAGGAGAGACCCAGTACTTC
CASSLRGSGETQYF
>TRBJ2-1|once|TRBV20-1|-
TGCAGTGCTAGGTGGCCCCAGCCTCCGGAGACCCAGTTCTTC
CSARWPQPPETQFF
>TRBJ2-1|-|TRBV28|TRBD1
TGTGCCAACCGGACAGGGGAGAACAATGAGCAGTTCTTC
CANRTGENNEQFF
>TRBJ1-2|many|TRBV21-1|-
TGTGCCAGCAGCTCGAAACGGGCAGCCGGAAACTATGGCTACACCTTC
CASSSKRAAGNYGYTF
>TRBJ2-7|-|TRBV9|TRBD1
TGTGCCAGCAGCAGCTCCCGCGACAGGGCAACCTACGAGCAGTACTTC
CASSSSRDRATYEQYF
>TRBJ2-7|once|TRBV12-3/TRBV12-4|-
TGTGCCAGCAGTTGGTCAGACCACGAGCAGTACTTC
CASSWSDHEQYF
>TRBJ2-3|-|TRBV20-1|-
TGCAGTGCTAGGGTCAGGTACGCAGGCACAGATACGCAGTATTTT
CSARVRYAGTDTQYF
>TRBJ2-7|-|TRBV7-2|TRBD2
TGTGCCAGCTCTCCTTTAGCGGGGGTCGAGCAGTACTTC
CASSPLAGVEQYF
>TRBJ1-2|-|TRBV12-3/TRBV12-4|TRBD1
TGTGCCAGCAGTCCGATACCGGACAGGGTGGGTGGCTACACCTTC
CASSPIPDRVGGYTF